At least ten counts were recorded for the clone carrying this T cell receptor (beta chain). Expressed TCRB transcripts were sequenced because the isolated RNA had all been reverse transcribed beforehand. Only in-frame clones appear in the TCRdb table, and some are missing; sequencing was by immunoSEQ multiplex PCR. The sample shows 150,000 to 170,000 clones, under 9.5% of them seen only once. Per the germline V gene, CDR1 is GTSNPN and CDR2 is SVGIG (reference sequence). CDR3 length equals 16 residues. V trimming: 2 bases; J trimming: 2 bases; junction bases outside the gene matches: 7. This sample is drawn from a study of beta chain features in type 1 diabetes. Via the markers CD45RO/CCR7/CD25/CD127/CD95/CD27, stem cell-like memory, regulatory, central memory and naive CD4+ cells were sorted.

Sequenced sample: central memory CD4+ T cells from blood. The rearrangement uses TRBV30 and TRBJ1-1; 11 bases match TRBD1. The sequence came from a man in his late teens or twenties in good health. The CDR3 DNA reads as TGTGCCTGGAGTTTGGACAGGGGGCCATTCAACACTGAAGCTTTCTTT. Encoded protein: CAWSLDRGPFNTEAFF.